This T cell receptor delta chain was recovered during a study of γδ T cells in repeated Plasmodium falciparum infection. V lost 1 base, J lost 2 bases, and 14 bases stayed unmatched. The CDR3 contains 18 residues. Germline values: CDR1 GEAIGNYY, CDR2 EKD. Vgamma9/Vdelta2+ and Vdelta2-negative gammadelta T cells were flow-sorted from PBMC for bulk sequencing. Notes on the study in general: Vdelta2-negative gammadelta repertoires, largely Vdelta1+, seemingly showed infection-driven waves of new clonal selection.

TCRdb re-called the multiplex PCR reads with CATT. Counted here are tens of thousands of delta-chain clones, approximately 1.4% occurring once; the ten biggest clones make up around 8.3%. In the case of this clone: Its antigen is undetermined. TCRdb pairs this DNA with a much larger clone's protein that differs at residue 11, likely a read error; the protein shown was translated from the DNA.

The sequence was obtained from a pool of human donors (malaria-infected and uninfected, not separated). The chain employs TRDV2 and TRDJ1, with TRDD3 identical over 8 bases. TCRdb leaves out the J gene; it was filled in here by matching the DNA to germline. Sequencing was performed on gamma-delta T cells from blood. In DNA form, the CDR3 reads TGTGCCTGTGACACTCCTCTTTTACTGGGGGGTACTACCGATAAACTCATCTTT. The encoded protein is CACDTPLLLGGTTDKLIF.